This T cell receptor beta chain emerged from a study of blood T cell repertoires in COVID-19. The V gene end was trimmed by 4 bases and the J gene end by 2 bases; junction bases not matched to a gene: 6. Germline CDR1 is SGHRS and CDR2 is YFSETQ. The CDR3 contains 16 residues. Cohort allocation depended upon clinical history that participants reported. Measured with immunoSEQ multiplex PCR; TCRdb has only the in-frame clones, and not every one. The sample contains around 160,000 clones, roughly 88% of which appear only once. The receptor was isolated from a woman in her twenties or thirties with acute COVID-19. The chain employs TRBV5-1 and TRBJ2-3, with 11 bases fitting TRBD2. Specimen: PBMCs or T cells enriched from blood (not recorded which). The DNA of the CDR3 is TGCGCCAGCAGCCCCGGGACTAGCGGATACACAGATACGCAGTATTTT. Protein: CASSPGTSGYTDTQYF.